This T cell receptor (beta chain) was profiled in a study of blood T cell repertoires in COVID-19. Per the germline V gene, CDR1 is MNHNS and CDR2 is SASEGT. Trimming shortened V by 8 bases and J by 0 bases, and 10 bases separated the two germline ends. This CDR3 contains 13 residues. Profiling relied on immunoSEQ multiplex PCR, and the TCRdb table lists in-frame clones only, not all of them. The repertoire includes about 220,000 clones, less than 90% of them detected once, and around 20% sits in the top ten. The sample consisted of peripheral blood. This chain joins TRBV6-1 and TRBJ1-1; no clear D. This clonotype was sampled from a man aged 30 to 45 with active or convalescent COVID-19. The CDR3 loop is CASLGWLNTEAFF. The DNA for the CDR3 is TGTGCCAGCCTAGGCTGGCTGAACACTGAAGCTTTCTTT.